Listed below are T cell receptor beta chains from one sample, sequenced in a study of T cell responses to AZD1222 COVID-19 vaccine. Assay used: immunoSEQ multiplex PCR; TCRdb lists only in-frame clones, some missing. The repertoire includes about 190,000 clones, 80% to 90% of them detected once, and 6.9% sits in the top ten. The material was peripheral blood, obtained on day 0 of AZD1222 vaccination. The receptors derive from an adult in good health. Each CDR3 is given with its conserved first and last residue. Fields, in order: D gene, J gene, clone size, V gene, CDR3 protein, CDR3 DNA. A D gene is named only where the DNA matches it firmly. Clone size is stated in some rows and not others, as once, few, many or a class when expanded.

. TRBJ2-6 . TRBV7-6 CASSLLFPVVRASSGANVLTF TGTGCCAGCAGCTTATTATTTCCCGTTGTCAGGGCGAGCTCTGGGGCCAACGTCCTGACTTTC
. TRBJ1-4 few TRBV3-1/TRBV3-2 CASSPTSGGTNEKLFF TGTGCCAGCAGCCCCACTAGTGGGGGAACTAATGAAAAACTGTTTTTT
. TRBJ2-3 once TRBV29-1 CSVRILFTDTQYF TGCAGCGTAAGAATACTGTTCACAGATACGCAGTATTTT
. TRBJ2-5 . TRBV12-3/TRBV12-4 CASRNNIAETQYF TGTGCCAGCAGGAATAATATCGCGGAGACCCAGTACTTC
. TRBJ2-1 . TRBV6-4 CASSDGDGNNEQFF TGTGCCAGCAGTGACGGGGACGGAAACAATGAGCAGTTCTTC
. TRBJ1-1 . TRBV4-3 CASSERQDRNTEAFF TGCGCCAGCAGCGAGAGACAGGATCGAAACACTGAAGCTTTCTTT
. TRBJ1-5 . TRBV27 CASSFGADNQPQHF TGTGCCAGCAGTTTTGGTGCAGACAATCAGCCCCAGCATTTT
. TRBJ1-2 . TRBV13 CASSVRTVNYGYTF TGTGCCAGCAGCGTAAGGACGGTCAACTATGGCTACACCTTC
TRBD1 TRBJ2-2 . TRBV7-9 CASSYRGNTGELFF TGTGCCAGCAGCTACAGGGGGAACACCGGGGAGCTGTTTTTT
. TRBJ1-1 . TRBV6-1 CASSEPFDGRGRTEAFF TGTGCCAGCAGTGAGCCTTTTGATGGCAGGGGTAGGACTGAAGCTTTCTTT
TRBD1 TRBJ1-1 . TRBV2 CASRRDRDTEAFF TGTGCCAGCAGGAGGGACAGGGACACTGAAGCTTTCTTT
. TRBJ2-1 . TRBV11-2 CASSLEPGDSNEQFF TGTGCCAGCAGCTTAGAGCCGGGGGACTCCAATGAGCAGTTCTTC
TRBD2 TRBJ2-1 . TRBV27 CASSFGGVSYNEQFF TGTGCCAGCAGTTTTGGGGGGGTCTCCTACAATGAGCAGTTCTTC
TRBD1 TRBJ1-5 . TRBV19 CASSTGTADSNQPQHF TGTGCCAGTAGTACAGGGACAGCTGATAGCAATCAGCCCCAGCATTTT
. TRBJ2-1 . TRBV10-3 CATKGGQIDEQFF TGTGCCACCAAGGGGGGGCAGATCGATGAGCAGTTCTTC
. TRBJ1-6 . TRBV5-6 CASKGFNSPLHF TGTGCCAGCAAAGGGTTTAATTCACCCCTCCACTTT
TRBD1 TRBJ2-2 . TRBV5-1 CASSLAWQGATGELFF TGCGCCAGCAGCTTGGCCTGGCAGGGGGCTACCGGGGAGCTGTTTTTT
. TRBJ2-7 . TRBV28 CASSFSQENYEQYF TGTGCCAGCAGTTTTAGTCAGGAAAACTACGAGCAGTACTTC
. TRBJ2-2 . TRBV19 CATSTRGEYTGELFF TGTGCCACCTCTACGAGGGGGGAATACACCGGGGAGCTGTTTTTT
. TRBJ2-1 . TRBV7-2 CASRLGQRGINEQFF TGTGCCAGCAGGTTAGGACAGAGAGGGATCAATGAGCAGTTCTTC
. TRBJ1-4 . TRBV5-1 CASRTQGGPNEKLFF TGCGCCAGCAGGACTCAGGGCGGGCCAAATGAAAAACTGTTTTTT
. TRBJ1-1 . TRBV12-3/TRBV12-4 CASSLVVEAFF TGTGCCAGCAGTTTGGTAGTTGAAGCTTTCTTT
TRBD1 TRBJ1-3 . TRBV18 CASSSSTGTGTSGNTIYF TGTGCCAGCTCATCATCGACCGGGACAGGTACCTCTGGAAACACCATATATTTT
. TRBJ1-5 once TRBV6-6 CASSYEAGDSNQPQHF TGTGCCAGCAGTTACGAGGCCGGGGACAGCAATCAGCCCCAGCATTTT
. TRBJ2-5 few TRBV24-1 CATSDGRGNAALETQYF TGTGCCACCAGTGACGGTAGGGGCAACGCCGCCTTGGAGACCCAGTACTTC
TRBD1 TRBJ1-2 . TRBV7-2 CASSLDFSGGYGYTF TGTGCCAGCAGCTTAGATTTTTCAGGGGGCTATGGCTACACCTTC
TRBD1 TRBJ1-6 . TRBV28 CASSSPGGRGGGNSPLHF TGTGCCAGCAGTTCGCCCGGGGGCAGGGGGGGAGGCAACTCACCCCTCCACTTT
. TRBJ1-5 . TRBV9 CASSPDGDSNQPQHF TGTGCCAGCAGCCCAGACGGGGATAGCAATCAGCCCCAGCATTTT
. TRBJ1-4 . TRBV30 CAWSVPLGSGGYNEKLFF TGTGCCTGGAGTGTCCCGCTTGGGTCGGGGGGATATAATGAAAAACTGTTTTTT
. TRBJ1-5 . TRBV11-1 CASSLAKGLQPQHF TGTGCCAGCAGCTTAGCTAAGGGCCTTCAGCCCCAGCATTTT
. TRBJ2-3 . TRBV4-2 CASSQDAPNTDTQYF TGTGCCAGCAGCCAGGACGCACCGAACACAGATACGCAGTATTTT
TRBD2 TRBJ2-1 . TRBV4-3 CASSQARPLAGGYNEQFF TGCGCCAGCAGCCAAGCCCGTCCGCTAGCGGGGGGGTACAATGAGCAGTTCTTC
. TRBJ2-6 . TRBV7-3 CASAVSGANVLTF TGTGCCAGCGCCGTCTCTGGGGCCAACGTCCTGACTTTC
. TRBJ2-6 . TRBV6-1 CASSEVRGRSSGANVLTF TGTGCCAGCAGTGAGGTTCGGGGCCGTAGCTCTGGGGCCAACGTCCTGACTTTC
. TRBJ1-6 . TRBV18 CASSPAQDSPLHF TGTGCCAGCTCACCAGCTCAGGATTCACCCCTCCACTTT
. TRBJ1-1 . TRBV29-1 CSVGEYEAFF TGCAGCGTTGGGGAGTATGAAGCTTTCTTT
. TRBJ1-4 . TRBV19 CASSITGFEKLFF TGTGCCAGTAGTATAACCGGGTTTGAAAAACTGTTTTTT
. TRBJ1-2 . TRBV28 CASSFPGRGYAGGYTF TGTGCCAGCAGTTTCCCAGGGAGAGGTTATGCTGGAGGCTACACCTTC
. TRBJ1-1 . TRBV4-1 CASSPHNTRRQTEAFF TGCGCCAGCAGCCCGCACAATACAAGAAGACAGACTGAAGCTTTCTTT
TRBD1 TRBJ2-2 . TRBV19 CASSIFGTGFTGELFF TGTGCCAGTAGTATATTCGGGACAGGGTTCACCGGGGAGCTGTTTTTT
TRBD1 TRBJ2-3 . TRBV3-1/TRBV3-2 CASSTLQGARSTDTQYF TGTGCCAGCAGCACGCTACAGGGGGCGAGAAGCACAGATACGCAGTATTTT
TRBD2 TRBJ2-5 . TRBV9 CASSVSAGGQETQYF TGTGCCAGCAGCGTATCGGCGGGGGGACAAGAGACCCAGTACTTC
. TRBJ2-3 . TRBV5-4 CASSLGGEDTQYF TGTGCCAGCAGCTTGGGAGGAGAAGATACGCAGTATTTT
TRBD1 TRBJ2-1 . TRBV5-4 CASSTGQGSYEQFF TGTGCCAGCAGCACTGGACAGGGTAGCTATGAGCAGTTCTTC
. TRBJ1-5 . TRBV5-4 CASSLLRRDQPQHF TGTGCCAGCAGCTTGCTCCGGAGGGATCAGCCCCAGCATTTT